This TCR beta chain was identified in a study of T-cell reconstitution after alpha-beta-depleted transplantation in children. Study findings and constraints: One year post-transplant, T-cell counts and diversity were largely derived from T cells produced anew. In patients about two months after transplant, alpha-beta T cells reportedly arose from several hundred expanded graft clones.

Notes on this clonotype: No antigen is known for it.

This CDR3 has 16 amino acids. Trimming took 2 bases from V and 0 from J, leaving 11 bases between them. The germline V gene has CDR1 MGHRA and CDR2 YSYEKL. As it was prepared, the TCRbeta library received unique molecular identifiers. TCRdb analysed the PCR reads with MiXCR anew, one entry per CDR3 protein. The sample comprises 70,000 to 95,000 distinct CDR3 sequences, around 18% of which are singletons, and 50% to 65% rests with the top ten. This receptor was taken from a male patient between 2 and 10 years old who had a stem cell transplant for acute lymphoblastic leukemia, so the T cells may come from the graft donor. The sample consisted of PBMCs, mostly from graft donor cells, taken 360 days after TCRalphabeta/CD19-depleted stem cell transplant. V is TRBV4-1 and J is TRBJ2-1; tentative D call: TRBD2 (5 bases). CDR3 residues: CASSQPRTSSYNEQFF. The CDR3 region has the DNA TGCGCCAGCAGCCAACCTCGGACTTCCTCCTACAATGAGCAGTTCTTC.